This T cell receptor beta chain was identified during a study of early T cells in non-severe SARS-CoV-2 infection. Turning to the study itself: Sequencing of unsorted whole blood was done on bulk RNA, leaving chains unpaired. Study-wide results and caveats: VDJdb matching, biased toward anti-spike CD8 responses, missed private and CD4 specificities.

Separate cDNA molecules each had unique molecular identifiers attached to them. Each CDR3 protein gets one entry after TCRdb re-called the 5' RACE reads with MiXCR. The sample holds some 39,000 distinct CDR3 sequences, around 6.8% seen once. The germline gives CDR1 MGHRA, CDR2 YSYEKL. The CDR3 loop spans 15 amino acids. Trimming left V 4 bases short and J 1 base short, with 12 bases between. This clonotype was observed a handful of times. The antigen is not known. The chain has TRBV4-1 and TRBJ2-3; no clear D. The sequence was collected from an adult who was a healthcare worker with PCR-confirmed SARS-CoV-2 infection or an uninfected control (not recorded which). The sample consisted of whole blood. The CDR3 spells CASSLDPTGTDTQYF. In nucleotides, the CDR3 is TGCGCCAGCAGCCTAGACCCCACTGGCACAGATACGCAGTATTTT.